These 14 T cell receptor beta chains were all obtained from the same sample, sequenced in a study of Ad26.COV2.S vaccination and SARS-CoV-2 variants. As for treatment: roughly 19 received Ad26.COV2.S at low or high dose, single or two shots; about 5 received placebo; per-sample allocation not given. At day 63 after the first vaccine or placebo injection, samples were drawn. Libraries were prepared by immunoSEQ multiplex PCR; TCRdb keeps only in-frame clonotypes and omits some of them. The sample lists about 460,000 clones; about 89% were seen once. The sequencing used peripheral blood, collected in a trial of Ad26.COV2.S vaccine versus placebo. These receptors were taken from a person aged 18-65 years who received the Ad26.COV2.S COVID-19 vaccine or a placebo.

The CDR3 DNA sequence: TGTGCCAGCAGTTATTTTGTGGGACTAGCGGCTTACGAGCAGTACTTC. Encoded protein: CASSYFVGLAAYEQYF. The rearrangement joins TRBV6-6 to TRBJ2-7, with 11 bases fitting TRBD2. CDR1 MNHNY and CDR2 SVGAGI come from the germline V gene (reference sequence). The CDR3 is 16 amino acids. The junction had 8 bases not matched to a gene; V was cut back by 3 bases and J by 4 bases.

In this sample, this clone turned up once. The chain's CDR3 is CASSEARGQGLHSRGYTF. The CDR3 nucleotides read TGTGCCAGCAGTGAAGCGCGGGGACAGGGGCTTCATTCGCGAGGCTACACCTTC. The chain has TRBV6-1 and TRBJ1-2; 10 bases align to TRBD1. The CDR3 runs to 18 residues. Germline V gives CDR1 MNHNS, CDR2 SASEGT. Trimming took 0 bases from V and 8 from J; bases not matched to a gene: 15.

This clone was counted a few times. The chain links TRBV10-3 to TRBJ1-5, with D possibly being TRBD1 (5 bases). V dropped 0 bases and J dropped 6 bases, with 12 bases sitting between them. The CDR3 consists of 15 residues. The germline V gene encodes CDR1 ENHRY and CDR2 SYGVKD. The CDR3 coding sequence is TGTGCCATCAGTGAGTCAGGGCAGGGAGGTCAGCCCCAGCATTTT. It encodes CAISESGQGGQPQHF.

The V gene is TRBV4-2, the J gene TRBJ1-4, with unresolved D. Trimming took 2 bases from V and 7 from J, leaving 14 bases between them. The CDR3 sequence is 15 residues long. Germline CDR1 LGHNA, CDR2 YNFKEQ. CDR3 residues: CASSQTRTEGEKLFF. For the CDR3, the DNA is TGTGCCAGCAGCCAAACGAGGACGGAGGGTGAAAAACTGTTTTTT.

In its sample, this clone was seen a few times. This CDR3 is CASSLGGQTQPQHF. DNA for the CDR3: TGTGCCAGCAGCTTAGGGGGACAGACCCAGCCCCAGCATTTT. The J gene is TRBJ1-5, the V gene TRBV7-9; 7 bases match TRBD1. The CDR3 runs 14 residues. In germline, CDR1 is SEHNR, CDR2 FQNEAQ (reference sequence). Trimming at V came to 1 base and at J to 7 bases, leaving 4 bases not matched to a gene.

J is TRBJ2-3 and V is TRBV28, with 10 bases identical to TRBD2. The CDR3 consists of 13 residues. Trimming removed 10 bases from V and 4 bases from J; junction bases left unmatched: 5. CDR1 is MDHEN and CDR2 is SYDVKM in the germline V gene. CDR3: CATISGRADTQYF. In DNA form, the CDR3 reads TGTGCCACCATCAGCGGGAGGGCAGATACGCAGTATTTT.

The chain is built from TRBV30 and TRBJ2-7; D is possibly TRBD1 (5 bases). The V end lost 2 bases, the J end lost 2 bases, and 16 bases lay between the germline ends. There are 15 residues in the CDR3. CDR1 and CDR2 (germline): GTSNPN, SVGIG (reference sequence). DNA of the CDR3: TGTGCCTGGAGTCTCGGTAAGGGCAGGGCCTACGAGCAGTACTTC. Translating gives CAWSLGKGRAYEQYF.

The CDR3 nucleotides read TGTGCCAGCAGCTTATTGAGGGGATTCAATCAGCCCCAGCATTTT. Encoded protein: CASSLLRGFNQPQHF. The chain uses TRBV7-8 and TRBJ1-5, with D perhaps matching TRBD1 (5 bases). Germline V CDR1 and CDR2: SGHVS, FQNEAQ. With 2 bases removed from V and 3 bases from J, the gap between germline ends came to 11 bases. The CDR3 loop spans 15 amino acids.

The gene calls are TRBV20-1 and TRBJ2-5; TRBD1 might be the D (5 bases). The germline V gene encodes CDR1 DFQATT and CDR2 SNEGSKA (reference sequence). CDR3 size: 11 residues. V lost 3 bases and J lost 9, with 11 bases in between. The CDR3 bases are TGCAGTGCTAGGTTGGGGCGGCCCCAGTACTTC. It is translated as CSARLGRPQYF.

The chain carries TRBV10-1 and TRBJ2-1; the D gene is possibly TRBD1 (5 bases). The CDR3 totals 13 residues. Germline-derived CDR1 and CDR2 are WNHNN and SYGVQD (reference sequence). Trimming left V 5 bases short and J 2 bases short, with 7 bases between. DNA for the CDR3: TGCGCCAGCAGTCCAGGGACCTACAATGAGCAGTTCTTC. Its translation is CASSPGTYNEQFF.

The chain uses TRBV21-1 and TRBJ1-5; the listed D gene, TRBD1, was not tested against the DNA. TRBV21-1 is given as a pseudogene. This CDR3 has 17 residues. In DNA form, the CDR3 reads TGTGCCAGCAGCAAAGTCAAGGGGGCGCTTGGCAATCAGCCCCAGCATTTT. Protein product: CASSKVKGALGNQPQHF.

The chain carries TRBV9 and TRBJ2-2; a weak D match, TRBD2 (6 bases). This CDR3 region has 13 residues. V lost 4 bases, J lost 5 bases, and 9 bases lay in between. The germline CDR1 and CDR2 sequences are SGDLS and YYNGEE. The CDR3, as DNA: TGTGCCAGCAGCCCGACTAGAACCGGGGAGCTGTTTTTT. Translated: CASSPTRTGELFF.

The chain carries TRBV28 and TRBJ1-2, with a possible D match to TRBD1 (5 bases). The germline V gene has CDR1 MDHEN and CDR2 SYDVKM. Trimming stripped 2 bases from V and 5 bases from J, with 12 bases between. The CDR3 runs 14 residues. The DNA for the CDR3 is TGTGCCAGCAGTTTAGAGCAGGGCGGTTATGGCTACACCTTC. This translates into CASSLEQGGYGYTF.

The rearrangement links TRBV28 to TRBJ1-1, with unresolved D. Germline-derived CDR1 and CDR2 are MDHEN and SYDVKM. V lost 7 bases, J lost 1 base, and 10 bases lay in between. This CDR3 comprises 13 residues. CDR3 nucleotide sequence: TGTGCCAGCACCACAGAGGCGAACACTGAAGCTTTCTTT. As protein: CASTTEANTEAFF.